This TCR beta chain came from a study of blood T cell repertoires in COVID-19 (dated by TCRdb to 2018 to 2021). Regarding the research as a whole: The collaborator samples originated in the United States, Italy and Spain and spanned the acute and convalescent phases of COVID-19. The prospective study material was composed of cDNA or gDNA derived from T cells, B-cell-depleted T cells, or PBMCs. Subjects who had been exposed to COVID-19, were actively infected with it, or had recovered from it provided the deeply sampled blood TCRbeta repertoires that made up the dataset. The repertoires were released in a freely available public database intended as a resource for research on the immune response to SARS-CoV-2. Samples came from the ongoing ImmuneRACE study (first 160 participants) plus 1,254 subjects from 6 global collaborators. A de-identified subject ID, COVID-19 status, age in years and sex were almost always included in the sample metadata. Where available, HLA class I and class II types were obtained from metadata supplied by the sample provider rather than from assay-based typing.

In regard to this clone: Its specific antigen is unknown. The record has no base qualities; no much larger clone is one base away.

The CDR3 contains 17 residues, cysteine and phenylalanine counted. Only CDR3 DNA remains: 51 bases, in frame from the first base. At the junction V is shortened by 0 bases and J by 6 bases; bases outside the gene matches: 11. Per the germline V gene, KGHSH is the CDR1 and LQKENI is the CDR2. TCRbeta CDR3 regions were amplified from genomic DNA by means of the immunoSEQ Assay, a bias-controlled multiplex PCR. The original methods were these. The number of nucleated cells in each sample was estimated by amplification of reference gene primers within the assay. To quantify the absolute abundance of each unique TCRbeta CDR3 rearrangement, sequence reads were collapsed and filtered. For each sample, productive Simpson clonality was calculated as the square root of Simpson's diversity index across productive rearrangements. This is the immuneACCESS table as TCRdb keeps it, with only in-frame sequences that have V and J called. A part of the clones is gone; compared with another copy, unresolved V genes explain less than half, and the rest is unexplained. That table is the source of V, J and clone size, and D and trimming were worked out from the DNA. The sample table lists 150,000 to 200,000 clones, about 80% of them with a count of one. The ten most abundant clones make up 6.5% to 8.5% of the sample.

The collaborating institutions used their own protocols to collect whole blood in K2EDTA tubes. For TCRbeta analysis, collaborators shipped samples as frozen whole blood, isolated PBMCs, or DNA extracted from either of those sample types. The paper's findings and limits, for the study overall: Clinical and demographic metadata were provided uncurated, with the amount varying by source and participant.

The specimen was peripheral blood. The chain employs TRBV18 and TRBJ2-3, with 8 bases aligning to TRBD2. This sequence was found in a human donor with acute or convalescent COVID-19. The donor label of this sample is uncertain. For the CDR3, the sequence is CASSPPKGGGRMDTQYF. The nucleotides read TGTGCCAGCTCACCACCGAAGGGGGGCGGGAGGATGGATACGCAGTATTTT.